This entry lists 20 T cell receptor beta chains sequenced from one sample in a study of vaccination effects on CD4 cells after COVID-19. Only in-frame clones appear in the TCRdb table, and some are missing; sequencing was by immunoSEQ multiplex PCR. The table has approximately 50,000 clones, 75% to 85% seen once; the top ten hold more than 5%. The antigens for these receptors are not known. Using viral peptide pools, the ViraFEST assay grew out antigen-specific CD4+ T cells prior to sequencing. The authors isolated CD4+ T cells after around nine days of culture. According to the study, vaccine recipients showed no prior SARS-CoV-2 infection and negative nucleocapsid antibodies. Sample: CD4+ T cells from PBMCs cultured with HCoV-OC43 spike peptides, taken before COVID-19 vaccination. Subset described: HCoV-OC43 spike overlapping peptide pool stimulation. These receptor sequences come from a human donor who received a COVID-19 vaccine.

As DNA, the CDR3 is TGTGCCAGCAGCCCTCGATCAGGGGAGAACACTGAAGCTTTCTTT. The encoded protein is CASSPRSGENTEAFF. The chain carries TRBV11-3 and TRBJ1-1; TRBD1 is a possible D gene (6 bases). Germline CDR1 is SGHNT and CDR2 is YENEEA. The CDR3 is made up of 15 amino acids. Between the trimmed V and J ends, which lost 5 bases and 1 base, there was a span of 14 bases.

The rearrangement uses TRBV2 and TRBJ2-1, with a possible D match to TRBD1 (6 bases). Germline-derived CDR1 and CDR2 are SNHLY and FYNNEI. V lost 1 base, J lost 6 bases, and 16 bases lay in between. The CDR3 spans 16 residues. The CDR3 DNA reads TGTGCCAGCAGTGAAGGAAGGCAGGGGCGGATCAATGAGCAGTTCTTC. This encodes CASSEGRQGRINEQFF. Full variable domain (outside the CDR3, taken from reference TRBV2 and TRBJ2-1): EPEVTQTPSHQVTQMGQEVILRCVPISNHLYFYWYRQILGQKVEFLVSFYNNEISEKSEIFDDQFSVERPDGSNFTLKIRSTKLEDSAMYFCASSEGRQGRINEQFFGPGTRLTVL.

Written as DNA, the CDR3 is TGTGCCAGCAGCTTCGACAGGGCTTCTGAAGCTTTCTTT. Protein product: CASSFDRASEAFF. The gene calls are TRBV11-3 and TRBJ1-1; TRBD1 aligns across 7 bases. Trimming cost V 3 bases and J 6 bases; bases outside gene matches: 4. The CDR3 runs 13 residues. From germline, CDR1 is SGHNT and CDR2 YENEEA. Full variable domain (remainder filled in from reference TRBV11-3 and TRBJ1-1): EAGVVQSPRYKIIEKKQPVAFWCNPISGHNTLYWYLQNLGQGPELLIRYENEEAVDDSQLPKDRFSAERLKGVDSTLKIQPAELGDSAVYLCASSFDRASEAFFGQGTRLTVV.

The CDR3 protein is CASSIPGQGANGANVLTF. CDR3 bases: TGTGCCAGTAGTATTCCGGGACAGGGGGCAAATGGGGCCAACGTCCTGACTTTC. The chain has TRBV19 and TRBJ2-6, with TRBD1 identical over 12 bases. Germline values: CDR1 LNHDA, CDR2 SQIVND (reference sequence). The CDR3 has 18 amino acids. The V and J ends lost 3 bases and 3 bases, in that order; junction bases with no gene match: 6.

CDR3 in DNA: TGTGCCAGCAGCCAAATGAGCACAGATACGCAGTATTTT. This codes for CASSQMSTDTQYF. The chain recombines TRBV3-1 (or the pseudogene TRBV3-2) with TRBJ2-3; D is unresolved. This CDR3 spans 13 amino acids. The germline V gene encodes CDR1 LGHDT and CDR2 YNNKEL (reference sequence). Trimming removed 2 bases at V and 0 bases at J, with 3 bases between.

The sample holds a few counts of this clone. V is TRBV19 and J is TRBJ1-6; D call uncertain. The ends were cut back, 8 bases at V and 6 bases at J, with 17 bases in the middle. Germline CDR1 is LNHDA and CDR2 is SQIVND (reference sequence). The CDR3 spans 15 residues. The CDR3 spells CASRLITLVNSPLHF. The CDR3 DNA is TGTGCCAGTCGCCTTATCACACTAGTTAATTCACCCCTCCACTTT.

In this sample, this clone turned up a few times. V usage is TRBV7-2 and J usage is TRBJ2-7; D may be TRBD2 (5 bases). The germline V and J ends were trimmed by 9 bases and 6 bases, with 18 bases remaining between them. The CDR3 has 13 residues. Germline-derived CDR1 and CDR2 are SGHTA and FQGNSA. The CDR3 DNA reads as TGTGCCAGAAGTGGTAGGCGGGCGAGCGAGCAGTACGTC. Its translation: CARSGRRASEQYV.

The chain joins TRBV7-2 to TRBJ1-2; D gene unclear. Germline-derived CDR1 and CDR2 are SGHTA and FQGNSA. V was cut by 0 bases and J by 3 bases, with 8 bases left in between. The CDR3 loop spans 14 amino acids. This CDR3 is CASSLAGRDYGYTF. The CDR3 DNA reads TGTGCCAGCAGCTTAGCCGGGCGTGACTATGGCTACACCTTC.

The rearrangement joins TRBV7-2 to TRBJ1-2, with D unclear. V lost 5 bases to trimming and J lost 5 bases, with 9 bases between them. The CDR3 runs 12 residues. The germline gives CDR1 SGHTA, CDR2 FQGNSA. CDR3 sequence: CASSGHPYGYTF. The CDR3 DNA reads TGTGCCAGCAGCGGCCACCCATATGGCTACACCTTC.

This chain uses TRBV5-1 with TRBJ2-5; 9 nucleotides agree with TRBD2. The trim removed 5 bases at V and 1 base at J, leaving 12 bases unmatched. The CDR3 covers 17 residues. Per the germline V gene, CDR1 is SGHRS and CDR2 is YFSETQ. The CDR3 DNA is TGCGCCAGCAGTTTGAACCCTAGCGGGACTAGCCAAGAGACCCAGTACTTC. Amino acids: CASSLNPSGTSQETQYF.

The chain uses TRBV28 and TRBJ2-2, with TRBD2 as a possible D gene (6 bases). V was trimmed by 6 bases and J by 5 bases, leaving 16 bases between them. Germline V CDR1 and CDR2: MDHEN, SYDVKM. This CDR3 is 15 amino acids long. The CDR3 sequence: CASRTREVVTGELFF. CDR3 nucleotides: TGTGCCAGCAGGACAAGGGAGGTTGTTACCGGGGAGCTGTTTTTT.

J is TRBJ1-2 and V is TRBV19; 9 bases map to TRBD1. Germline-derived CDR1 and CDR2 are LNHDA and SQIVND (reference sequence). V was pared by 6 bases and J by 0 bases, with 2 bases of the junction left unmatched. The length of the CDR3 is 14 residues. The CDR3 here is CASRNRGPNYGYTF. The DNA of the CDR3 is TGTGCCAGTAGAAACAGGGGGCCTAACTATGGCTACACCTTC.

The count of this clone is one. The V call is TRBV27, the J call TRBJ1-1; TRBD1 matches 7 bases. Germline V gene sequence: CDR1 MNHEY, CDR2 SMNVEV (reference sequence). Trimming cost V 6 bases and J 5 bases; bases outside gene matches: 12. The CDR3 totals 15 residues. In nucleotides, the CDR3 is TGTGCCAGCAGCCCTCTCGACAGGGTGGGAACTGAAGCTTTCTTT. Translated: CASSPLDRVGTEAFF.

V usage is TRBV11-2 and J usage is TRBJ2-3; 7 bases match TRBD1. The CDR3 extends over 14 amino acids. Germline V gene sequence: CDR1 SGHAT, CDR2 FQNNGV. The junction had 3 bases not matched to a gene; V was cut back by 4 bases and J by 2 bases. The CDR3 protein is CASSSGQPTDTQYF. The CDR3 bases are TGTGCCAGCAGCTCGGGACAGCCCACAGATACGCAGTATTTT. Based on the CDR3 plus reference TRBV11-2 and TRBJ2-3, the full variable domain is EAGVAQSPRYKIIEKRQSVAFWCNPISGHATLYWYQQILGQGPKLLIQFQNNGVVDDSQLPKDRFSAERLKGVDSTLKIQPAKLEDSAVYLCASSSGQPTDTQYFGPGTRLTVL.

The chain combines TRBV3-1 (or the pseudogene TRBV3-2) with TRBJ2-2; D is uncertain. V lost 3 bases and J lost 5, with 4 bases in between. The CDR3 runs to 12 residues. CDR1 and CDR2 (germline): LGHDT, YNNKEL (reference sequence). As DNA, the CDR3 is TGTGCCAGCAGCCAGGGGACCGGGGAGCTGTTTTTT. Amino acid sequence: CASSQGTGELFF.

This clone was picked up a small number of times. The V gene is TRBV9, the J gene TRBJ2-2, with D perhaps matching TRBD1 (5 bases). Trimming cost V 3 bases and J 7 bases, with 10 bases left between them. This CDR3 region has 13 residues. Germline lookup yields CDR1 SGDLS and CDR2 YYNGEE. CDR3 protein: CASSARVDGELFF. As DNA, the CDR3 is TGTGCCAGCAGCGCCAGGGTAGACGGGGAGCTGTTTTTT. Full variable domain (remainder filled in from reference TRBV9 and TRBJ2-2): DSGVTQTPKHLITATGQRVTLRCSPRSGDLSVYWYQQSLDQGLQFLIQYYNGEERAKGNILERFSAQQFPDLHSELNLSSLELGDSALYFCASSARVDGELFFGEGSRLTVL.

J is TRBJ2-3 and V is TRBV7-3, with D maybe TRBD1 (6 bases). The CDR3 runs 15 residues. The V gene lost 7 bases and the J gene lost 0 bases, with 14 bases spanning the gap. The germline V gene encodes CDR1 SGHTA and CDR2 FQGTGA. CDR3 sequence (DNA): TGTGCCAGCACCCTGACAGGCGCTAGCACAGATACGCAGTATTTT. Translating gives CASTLTGASTDTQYF.

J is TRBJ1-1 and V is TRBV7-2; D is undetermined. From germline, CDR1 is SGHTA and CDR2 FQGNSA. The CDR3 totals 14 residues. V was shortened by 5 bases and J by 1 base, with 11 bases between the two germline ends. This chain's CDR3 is CASSPMAGNTEAFF. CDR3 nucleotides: TGTGCCAGCAGCCCGATGGCCGGGAACACTGAAGCTTTCTTT.

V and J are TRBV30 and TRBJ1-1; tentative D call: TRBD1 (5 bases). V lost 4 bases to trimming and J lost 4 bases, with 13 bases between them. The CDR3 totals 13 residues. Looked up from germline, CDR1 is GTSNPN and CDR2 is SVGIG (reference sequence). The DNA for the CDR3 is TGTGCCTGGAAACTCGGGGGAGCCACTGAAGCTTTCTTT. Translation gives CAWKLGGATEAFF.

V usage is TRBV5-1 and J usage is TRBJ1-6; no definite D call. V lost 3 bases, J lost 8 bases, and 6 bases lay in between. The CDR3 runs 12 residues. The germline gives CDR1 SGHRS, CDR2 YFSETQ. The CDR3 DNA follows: TGCGCCAGCAGCTACGAATATTCACCCCTCCACTTT. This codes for CASSYEYSPLHF.